This entry lists 22 T cell receptor beta chains sequenced from one sample in a study of T cell responses to AZD1222 COVID-19 vaccine. Sequenced by immunoSEQ multiplex PCR; TCRdb stores in-frame clones only, minus some. The sample has more than 150,000 clones; 85% to 95% are singletons. Material: peripheral blood, obtained on day 0 of AZD1222 vaccination. The receptors derive from an adult in good health.

CDR3 nucleotides: TGTGCCAGTAGTACAAACAGGGAAACTGAAGCTTTCTTT. Protein product: CASSTNRETEAFF. J is TRBJ1-1 and V is TRBV19; D possibly corresponds to TRBD1 (6 bases). There are 13 residues in the CDR3. CDR1 is LNHDA and CDR2 is SQIVND in the germline V gene (reference sequence). V shed 4 bases and J shed 5 bases, with 11 bases lying between them.

This rearrangement joins TRBV27 to TRBJ1-6; perhaps TRBD1 as D (6 bases). CDR3 length: 12 amino acids. Germline CDR1 MNHEY, CDR2 SMNVEV (reference sequence). V was pared by 8 bases and J by 14 bases, with 16 bases between. This CDR3 reads CASGTPGGALHF. The CDR3 region has the DNA TGTGCCAGCGGGACTCCCGGGGGCGCCCTCCACTTT.

The CDR3, as DNA: TGTGCCAGCAGCCAGACCTCCACTGAAGCTTTCTTT. It translates to CASSQTSTEAFF. The V and J genes are TRBV3-1 (or the pseudogene TRBV3-2) and TRBJ1-1, with D uncertain. The V end lost 3 bases, the J end lost 4 bases, and 6 bases lay between the germline ends. This CDR3 has 12 residues. Germline lookup yields CDR1 LGHDT and CDR2 YNNKEL (reference sequence).

The chain couples TRBV5-1 to TRBJ1-1, with 9 bases lining up with TRBD1. CDR1 and CDR2 from the germline V gene are SGHRS and YFSETQ. V shed 4 bases and J 0 bases; nucleotides not matched to a gene: 4. CDR3 length: 15 amino acids. CDR3 in DNA: TGCGCCAGCAGCGGTGGACAGGGGTTGAACACTGAAGCTTTCTTT. It codes for CASSGGQGLNTEAFF.

The V call is TRBV15, the J call TRBJ1-5; no definite D call. Looked up from germline, CDR1 is LNHNV and CDR2 is YYDKDF (reference sequence). Trimming pared 5 bases from V and 7 bases from J, leaving 12 bases between. The CDR3 consists of 13 residues. The CDR3 is CATSPRGGQPQHF. CDR3 DNA: TGTGCCACCAGCCCTAGAGGAGGGCAGCCCCAGCATTTT.

The genes are TRBV3-1 (or the pseudogene TRBV3-2) and TRBJ2-3; 12 bases are shared with TRBD2. Germline lookup yields CDR1 LGHDT and CDR2 YNNKEL (reference sequence). This CDR3 is built from 18 residues. J gave up 1 base and V 0 bases, and 5 bases lay outside the gene matches. The CDR3 DNA is TGTGCCAGCAGCCAAGAAGGGCTAGCGGGAGGGGGCACAGATACGCAGTATTTT. Its translation: CASSQEGLAGGGTDTQYF.

Concerning this clone: This sample also contains other DNA sequences that code for the same CDR3. This chain joins TRBV6-6 and TRBJ1-3; 7 bases agree with TRBD1. The CDR3 runs to 15 residues. V lost 2 bases to trimming and J lost 0 bases; unmatched junction nucleotides: 1. Germline loops: CDR1 MNHNY, CDR2 SVGAGI (reference sequence). The CDR3 DNA follows: TGTGCCAGCAGTTACGACAGGGCCTCTGGAAACACCATATATTTT. The encoded protein is CASSYDRASGNTIYF.

The chain has TRBV25-1 and TRBJ1-4, with TRBD1 matching 8 bases. The V gene's germline CDR1 is MGHDK and CDR2 SYGVNS. The length of the CDR3 is 17 residues. J was trimmed by 2 bases and V by 2 bases; bases with no gene match: 7. CDR3 in amino acids: CASSEGGRGLTNEKLFF. DNA of the CDR3: TGTGCCAGCAGTGAAGGCGGCAGGGGGCTTACTAATGAAAAACTGTTTTTT.

This sequence joins TRBV2 and TRBJ1-6; D is ambiguous. V shed 6 bases and J shed 10 bases, with 22 bases lying between them. CDR1 SNHLY and CDR2 FYNNEI come from the germline V gene. This CDR3 is 16 amino acids long. The CDR3 bases are TGTGCCAGCAGCCCCCGGGAGGGCCGCTTGGGCTCACCCCTCCACTTT. Encoded protein: CASSPREGRLGSPLHF.

V and J are TRBV7-2 and TRBJ1-1, with D unresolved. Germline V gene data show CDR1 as SGHTA and CDR2 as FQGNSA. Trimming left V 2 bases short and J 3 bases short, with 7 bases between. The CDR3 is 13 amino acids. The CDR3 spells CASSLIGDTEAFF. The CDR3 nucleotides read TGTGCCAGCAGCTTAATCGGGGACACTGAAGCTTTCTTT. The variable domain in full, with the rest retrieved from reference TRBV7-2 and TRBJ1-1, is GAGVSQSPSNKVTEKGKDVELRCDPISGHTALYWYRQSLGQGLEFLIYFQGNSAPDKSGLPSDRFSAERTGGSVSTLTIQRTQQEDSAVYLCASSLIGDTEAFFGQGTRLTVV.

V gene TRBV7-6 combines with J gene TRBJ1-1; the D gene is possibly TRBD1 (6 bases). The CDR3 spans 16 residues. V lost 1 base to trimming and J lost 6 bases, with 18 bases between them. Germline loops: CDR1 SGHVS, CDR2 FNYEAQ. The CDR3 region has the DNA TGTGCCAGCAGCTTAGATCGGGGGGGCTTGAAATCTGAAGCTTTCTTT. This codes for CASSLDRGGLKSEAFF.

This chain joins TRBV6-5 and TRBJ2-7; the D call may be TRBD1 or TRBD2 (6 bases each). Trimming took 6 bases from V and 5 from J, leaving 17 bases between them. The CDR3 contains 14 residues. CDR1 MNHEY and CDR2 SVGAGI come from the germline V gene. CDR3 amino acids: CASRLVGGKNEQYF. CDR3 bases: TGTGCCAGCAGGTTGGTGGGGGGCAAGAACGAGCAGTACTTC.

The CDR3 nucleotides are TGTGCCACCAGTGGGGACGGCTCTGGGAATGAGCAGTTCTTC. As protein: CATSGDGSGNEQFF. The gene calls are TRBV24-1 and TRBJ2-1; the D call may be TRBD1 or TRBD2 (5 bases each). Germline loops: CDR1 KGHDR, CDR2 SFDVKD. There are 14 residues in the CDR3. The V and J ends lost 5 bases and 7 bases respectively, with 14 bases between them.

Details on this clone: Distinct nucleotide sequences in the sample also encode this CDR3. This chain links TRBV18 with TRBJ2-7; the D is unclear. The CDR3 has 12 amino acids. V gave up 3 bases and J gave up 0 bases, with 3 bases separating them. Per the germline V gene, CDR1 is KGHSH and CDR2 is LQKENI. The CDR3 region has the DNA TGTGCCAGCTCACCTAGCTCCTACGAGCAGTACTTC. Translation: CASSPSSYEQYF.

The J gene is TRBJ2-2, the V gene TRBV19; 13 bases map to TRBD2. CDR3 size: 18 residues. Trimming at V came to 7 bases and at J to 1 base, leaving 9 bases not matched to a gene. In germline, CDR1 is LNHDA, CDR2 SQIVND (reference sequence). Here the CDR3 DNA reads TGTGCCAGTATGGGACTAGCGGGGAGCCGGGGGAACACCGGGGAGCTGTTTTTT. Protein sequence: CASMGLAGSRGNTGELFF.

This CDR3 is CASSSDYTDTQYF. CDR3 in DNA: TGTGCCAGCAGCTCGGACTACACAGATACGCAGTATTTT. This sequence joins TRBV7-3 and TRBJ2-3, with D tentatively TRBD2 (6 bases). Trimming cost V 4 bases and J 2 bases, with 7 bases left between them. The germline CDR1 and CDR2 sequences are SGHTA and FQGTGA. This CDR3 is 13 amino acids long.

The count of this clone is one. The chain carries TRBV7-9 and TRBJ2-1; TRBD1 agrees at 7 bases. V trimming: 5 bases; J trimming: 0 bases; junction bases outside the gene matches: 7. This CDR3 has 16 amino acids. CDR1 and CDR2 (germline): SEHNR, FQNEAQ (reference sequence). In DNA form, the CDR3 reads TGTGCCAGCAGCCCAGACAGGGCTATCTCCTACAATGAGCAGTTCTTC. Amino acid sequence: CASSPDRAISYNEQFF.

The chain employs TRBV15 and TRBJ1-5; TRBD1 is a possible D gene (6 bases). Germline CDR1 reads LNHNV; CDR2 reads YYDKDF (reference sequence). CDR3 length equals 15 residues. The V end was cut by 3 bases, the J end by 6 bases, with 15 bases between. CDR3 sequence: CATSSRGPPGQPQHF. CDR3 in DNA: TGTGCCACCAGCAGCAGGGGACCTCCAGGTCAGCCCCAGCATTTT.

This clone has only one observation. The rearrangement uses TRBV6-5 and TRBJ1-2; possible D gene TRBD1, 6 bases. In germline, CDR1 is MNHEY, CDR2 SVGAGI. Trimming took 7 bases from V and 4 from J, leaving 16 bases between them. The CDR3 has 14 amino acids. The chain's CDR3 is CASTPSRGAYGYTF. In DNA form, the CDR3 reads TGTGCCAGCACCCCAAGCCGGGGGGCCTATGGCTACACCTTC.

The gene calls are TRBV18 and TRBJ2-6; D possibly corresponds to TRBD2 (5 bases). Per germline, CDR1 KGHSH and CDR2 LQKENI. CDR3 length: 17 amino acids. Trimming cost V 0 bases and J 3 bases, with 12 bases left between them. The CDR3 loop reads CASSPPKGSGGANVLTF. The CDR3 DNA reads as TGTGCCAGCTCACCACCGAAAGGGAGCGGTGGGGCCAACGTCCTGACTTTC.

This clone occurred once. The chain combines TRBV6-5 with TRBJ1-2; the D gene is possibly TRBD1 (5 bases). Trimming cost V 8 bases and J 3 bases, with 19 bases left between them. This CDR3 contains 15 residues. Germline V gene data show CDR1 as MNHEY and CDR2 as SVGAGI. The chain's CDR3 is CASALQGRAYYGYTF. The CDR3 DNA is TGTGCCAGCGCACTGCAGGGCAGGGCTTACTATGGCTACACCTTC.

The genes are TRBV12-3 or TRBV12-4 and TRBJ2-7; a weak D match, TRBD1 (6 bases). Trimming left V 5 bases short and J 2 bases short, with 10 bases between. The CDR3 length is 13 residues. CDR3 loop: CASSHEGAYEQYV. The CDR3 region has the DNA TGTGCCAGCAGTCACGAGGGGGCCTACGAGCAGTACGTC.